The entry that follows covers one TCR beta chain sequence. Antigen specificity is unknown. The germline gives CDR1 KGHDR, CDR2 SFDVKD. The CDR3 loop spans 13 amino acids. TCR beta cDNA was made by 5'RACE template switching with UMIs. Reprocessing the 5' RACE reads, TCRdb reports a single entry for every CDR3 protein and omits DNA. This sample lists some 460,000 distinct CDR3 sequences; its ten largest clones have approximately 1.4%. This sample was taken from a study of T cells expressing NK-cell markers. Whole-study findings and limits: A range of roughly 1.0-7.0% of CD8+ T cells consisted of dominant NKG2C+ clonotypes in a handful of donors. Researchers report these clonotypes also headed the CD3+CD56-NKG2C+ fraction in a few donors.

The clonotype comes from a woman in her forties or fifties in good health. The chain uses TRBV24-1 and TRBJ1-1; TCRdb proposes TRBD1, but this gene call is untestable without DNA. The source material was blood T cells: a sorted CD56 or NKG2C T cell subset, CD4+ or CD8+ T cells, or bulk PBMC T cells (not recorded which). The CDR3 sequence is CATSDPPSTEAFF.